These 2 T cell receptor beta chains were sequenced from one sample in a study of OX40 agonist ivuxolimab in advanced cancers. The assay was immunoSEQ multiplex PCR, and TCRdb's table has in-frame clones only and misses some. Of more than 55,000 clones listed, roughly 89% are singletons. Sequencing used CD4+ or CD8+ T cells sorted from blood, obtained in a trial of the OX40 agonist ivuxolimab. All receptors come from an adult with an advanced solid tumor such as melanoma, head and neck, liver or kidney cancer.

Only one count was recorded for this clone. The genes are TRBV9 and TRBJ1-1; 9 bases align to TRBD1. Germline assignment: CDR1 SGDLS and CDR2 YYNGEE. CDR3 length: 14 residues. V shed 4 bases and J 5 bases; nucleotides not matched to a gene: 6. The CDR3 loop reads CASSPRTGVTEAFF. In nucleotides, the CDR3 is TGTGCCAGCAGCCCAAGGACAGGGGTGACTGAAGCTTTCTTT.

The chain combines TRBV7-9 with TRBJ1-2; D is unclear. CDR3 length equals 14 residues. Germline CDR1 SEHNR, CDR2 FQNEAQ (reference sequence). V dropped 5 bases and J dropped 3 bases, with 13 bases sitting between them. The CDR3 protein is CASSPHSGYYGYTF. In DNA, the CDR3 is TGTGCCAGCAGCCCTCACAGCGGATACTATGGCTACACCTTC.